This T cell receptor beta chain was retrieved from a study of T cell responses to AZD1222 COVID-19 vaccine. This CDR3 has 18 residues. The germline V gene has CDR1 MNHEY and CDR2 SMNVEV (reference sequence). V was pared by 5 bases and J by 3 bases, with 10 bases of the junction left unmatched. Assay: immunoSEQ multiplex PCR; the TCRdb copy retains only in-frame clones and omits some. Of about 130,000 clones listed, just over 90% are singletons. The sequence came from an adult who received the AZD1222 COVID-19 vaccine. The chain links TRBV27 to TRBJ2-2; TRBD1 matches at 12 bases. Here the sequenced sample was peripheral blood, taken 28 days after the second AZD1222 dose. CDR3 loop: CASSPNLRDRGHTGELFF. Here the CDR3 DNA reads TGTGCCAGCAGTCCAAATCTCCGGGACAGGGGGCACACCGGGGAGCTGTTTTTT.